This is a list of T cell receptor beta chains from one sample in a study of blood T cell repertoires in COVID-19. Profiled with immunoSEQ multiplex PCR; TCRdb holds only in-frame clones, not every one. The table has around 200,000 clones, about 90% seen once. The sequenced sample was PBMCs or T cells enriched from blood (not recorded which). The receptors were gathered from a man younger than 45 who had recovered from COVID-19. CDR3s include the opening cysteine and the closing phenylalanine or tryptophan. D genes are given only for firm matches. A clone size is listed for some rows: how often the clone was seen (once, few, many), or a class if it is expanded.

TRBD2	TRBV14	TRBJ2-7	-	TGTGCCAGCAGCCGGGGACTAGTCTACGAGCAGTACTTC	CASSRGLVYEQYF
TRBD2	TRBV14	TRBJ2-1	-	TGTGCCAGCAGCCAAAGGGATCTAGCGGGAGGCCGTTTGGGGTACAATGAGCAGTTCTTC	CASSQRDLAGGRLGYNEQFF
TRBD1	TRBV18	TRBJ1-1	once	TGTGCCAGCTCACCTCGGACAGGGGGGAACACTGAAGCTTTCTTT	CASSPRTGGNTEAFF
-	TRBV18	TRBJ2-3	-	TGTGCCAGCTCACCCCCACAGGGACTACCATACACAGATACGCAGTATTTT	CASSPPQGLPYTDTQYF
-	TRBV7-2	TRBJ1-2	-	TGTGCCAGCAGCCTCAGATATGGCTACACCTTC	CASSLRYGYTF
-	TRBV7-2	TRBJ2-2	once	TGTGCCAGCAGCGAGCGGAACCGGAACACCGGGGAGCTGTTTTTT	CASSERNRNTGELFF
-	TRBV5-1	TRBJ2-5	-	TGCGCCAGCAGCTTCGGGAGTTTCCAAGAGACCCAGTACTTC	CASSFGSFQETQYF
TRBD2	TRBV4-3	TRBJ2-5	-	TGCGCCAGCAGCCAAGCGGCTAGCGGGGGATCGGCCCAGTACTTC	CASSQAASGGSAQYF
TRBD1	TRBV3-1/TRBV3-2	TRBJ1-3	-	TGTGCCAGCAGCCTGGGACAGGGGGGTAACTCTGGAAACACCATATATTTT	CASSLGQGGNSGNTIYF
TRBD2	TRBV27	TRBJ2-2	-	TGTGCCAGCAGTTTGACTAGCGGGGGCCTTGGCGGGGAGCTGTTTTTT	CASSLTSGGLGGELFF
TRBD1	TRBV27	TRBJ1-6	-	TGTGCCAGCAGTTCCGGGACAGGGCTTCATTCACCCCTCCACTTT	CASSSGTGLHSPLHF
-	TRBV4-1	TRBJ2-7	-	TGCGCCAGCAGCCTGTTGAGCTCCTACGAGCAGTACTTC	CASSLLSSYEQYF
-	TRBV28	TRBJ2-7	-	TGTGCCAGCAGTCTCAAGCGTGAGCAGTACTTC	CASSLKREQYF
-	TRBV14	TRBJ2-1	-	TGTGCCAGCAGCCAAGATAGGGGTGAGCAGTTCTTC	CASSQDRGEQFF
-	TRBV3-1/TRBV3-2	TRBJ2-3	-	TGTGCCAGCAGCCAAATTGGGGGAGCCGGGACAACGCCTAGCACAGATACGCAGTATTTT	CASSQIGGAGTTPSTDTQYF
TRBD1	TRBV9	TRBJ1-2	-	TGTGCCAGCAGCGTAGGTAGGGGACAGAAAGAGATTAACTATGGCTACACCTTC	CASSVGRGQKEINYGYTF
-	TRBV11-2	TRBJ2-1	-	TGTGCCAGCAGACCCGGGGCGAGCGGGAATGAGCAGTTCTTC	CASRPGASGNEQFF
TRBD2	TRBV7-9	TRBJ2-3	-	TGTGCCAGCAGTACAGTGCCAGCGGGAGGGTTAGATACGCAGTATTTT	CASSTVPAGGLDTQYF
-	TRBV19	TRBJ2-7	-	TGTGCCAGTAGTTCCCCCGGAGGGAAGAACTACGAGCAGTACTTC	CASSSPGGKNYEQYF
-	TRBV7-9	TRBJ1-5	once	TGTGCCAGCACGTCACAGGGTAGCAATCAGCCCCAGCATTTT	CASTSQGSNQPQHF
TRBD1	TRBV19	TRBJ2-7	-	TGTGCCAGTGATGCGGGACAGGCATCCTACGAGCAGTACTTC	CASDAGQASYEQYF
-	TRBV9	TRBJ2-7	-	TGTGCCAGCAGCGTAGGCCCGGGGAATGAGCAGTACTTC	CASSVGPGNEQYF
-	TRBV27	TRBJ2-7	-	TGTGCCAGCAGGCCTGGGCACAAATCCAACTACGAGCAGTACTTC	CASRPGHKSNYEQYF
-	TRBV7-9	TRBJ1-1	-	TGTGCCAGCACCCCGGGTAACTCGGGGGGGAACACTGAAGCTTTCTTT	CASTPGNSGGNTEAFF
TRBD1	TRBV27	TRBJ1-2	-	TGTGCCAGCAGTTCGGGACAGGACTATGGCTACACCTTC	CASSSGQDYGYTF
TRBD1	TRBV4-2	TRBJ1-3	-	TGTGCCAGCAGCTACACGACAGGGGGCCCCTCTGGAAACACCATATATTTT	CASSYTTGGPSGNTIYF
-	TRBV15	TRBJ1-3	-	TGTGCCACCAGCACGGGGAGCTCTGGAAACACCATATATTTT	CATSTGSSGNTIYF
-	TRBV2	TRBJ1-5	many	TGTGCCAGCAGGGAGGGTTTGAGCAATCAGCCCCAGCATTTT	CASREGLSNQPQHF
TRBD1	TRBV7-9	TRBJ1-4	-	TGTGCCAGCAGCTCCCAGGGGGCTGCTAATGAAAAACTGTTTTTT	CASSSQGAANEKLFF
-	TRBV7-2	TRBJ1-1	-	TGTGCCAGCAGCCGCGGCGGCGGGCAATCTCATGAAGCTTTCTTT	CASSRGGGQSHEAFF
TRBD2	TRBV6-5	TRBJ2-5	-	TGTGCCAGCAGCCGACTAGCGGGAGGTCGAGAGACCCAGTACTTC	CASSRLAGGRETQYF
-	TRBV19	TRBJ1-5	-	TGTGCCAGTAGTATTTTGTGGCGCGGGGCAACGCATAGCAATCAGCCCCAGCATTTT	CASSILWRGATHSNQPQHF
TRBD1	TRBV30	TRBJ2-7	once	TGTGCCTGTCGGACAGGGAATAACTACGAGCAGTACTTC	CACRTGNNYEQYF
-	TRBV5-1	TRBJ2-7	-	TGCGCCAGCAGCTTGGCGGGGGGCCAATCCTACGAGCAGTACTTC	CASSLAGGQSYEQYF
TRBD2	TRBV11-3	TRBJ2-1	-	TGTGCCAGCAGCTTCTCGGGGGGGTTCTACAATGAGCAGTTCTTC	CASSFSGGFYNEQFF
-	TRBV4-1	TRBJ2-7	-	TGCGCCAGCAGCCAAGACAACAGCTACGAGCAGTACTTC	CASSQDNSYEQYF
TRBD1	TRBV2	TRBJ1-5	-	TGTGCCAGCAGAGCACAGGGGACGGGCAATCAGCCCCAGCATTTT	CASRAQGTGNQPQHF
-	TRBV14	TRBJ2-7	-	TGTGCCAGCAGCCAAGATCCACTAGCCGTAAGCTCCTACGAGCAGTACTTC	CASSQDPLAVSSYEQYF
-	TRBV5-1	TRBJ1-6	-	TGCGCCAGCAGCTTACTGACAGGAGGATCACCCCTCCACTTT	CASSLLTGGSPLHF
TRBD2	TRBV15	TRBJ2-3	-	TGTGCCACCAGCAGAGGGGAGGGAAGCACAGATACGCAGTATTTT	CATSRGEGSTDTQYF
-	TRBV29-1	TRBJ2-5	-	TGCAGCGTTGAAGATCTCGGCCAAGAGACCCAGTACTTC	CSVEDLGQETQYF
TRBD2	TRBV5-1	TRBJ2-3	-	TGCGCCAGCAACCCTAGCGGACGTAGCACAGATACGCAGTATTTT	CASNPSGRSTDTQYF
-	TRBV2	TRBJ1-6	-	TGTGCCAGCAGTGAAGCGCGAGGCAAGAATTCACCCCTCCACTTT	CASSEARGKNSPLHF
TRBD1	TRBV6-5	TRBJ1-2	-	TGTGCCAGCAGTCTCGACAGGGCTTATGGCTACACCTTC	CASSLDRAYGYTF
-	TRBV7-2	TRBJ1-6	-	TGTGCCAGCAGCTTAGATGAGTTCTATAATTCACCCCTCCACTTT	CASSLDEFYNSPLHF
TRBD1	TRBV4-2	TRBJ2-4	-	TGTGCCAGCAGCCAAGGTGACAGGGATGGGAACATTCAGTACTTC	CASSQGDRDGNIQYF
TRBD2	TRBV7-2	TRBJ2-1	-	TGTGCCAGCAGCTCCAGCCCGGGGGGGCAGGATGAGCAGTTCTTC	CASSSSPGGQDEQFF
TRBD1	TRBV30	TRBJ2-7	-	TGTGCCTGGAGTACGTACAGGGGTAAATCCTACGAGCAGTACTTC	CAWSTYRGKSYEQYF
TRBD1	TRBV27	TRBJ2-7	-	TGTGCCAGCAGTTTATTTCCAGGGGGTCTTGAGCAGTACTTC	CASSLFPGGLEQYF
TRBD2	TRBV4-1	TRBJ2-7	-	TGCGCCAGCAGCCCGGGAGGCGGGAGGACCTACGAGCAGTACTTC	CASSPGGGRTYEQYF
TRBD1	TRBV5-1	TRBJ1-2	-	TGCGCCAGCCGGGACAGAACTACAAACTATGGCTACACCTTC	CASRDRTTNYGYTF
TRBD2	TRBV6-1	TRBJ2-5	-	TGTGCCAGCAGTGAAGAGGGACTAGGGCGAGAGACCCAGTACTTC	CASSEEGLGRETQYF
-	TRBV10-1	TRBJ2-1	-	TGCGCCAGCAGTGCGGACTGGAATGAGCAGTTCTTC	CASSADWNEQFF